The T cell receptor (beta chain) under discussion was sequenced for a study of cytomegalovirus exposure and HLA in healthy donors. Study results and limitations: A previous analysis found most TCR beta V segments productive roughly 87% or roughly 30% of the time.

Primers included in the PCR were 60 Vbeta and 13 Jbeta primers. The table came from immunoSEQ multiplex PCR; TCRdb's copy has only in-frame clones and leaves some out. The sample carries about 160,000 clones, about 75% recorded once. The CDR3 is made up of 17 amino acids. Germline V gene sequence: CDR1 LNHDA, CDR2 SQIVND (reference sequence). The ends lost 1 base at V and 0 bases at J; junction bases unmatched: 5. Concerning this clone itself: Its antigen is as yet unknown.

The receptor's source is a woman aged 45 to 65 in good health and CMV-seropositive. Sequencing was done on a sample of PBMCs. The chain combines TRBV19 with TRBJ1-5; 8 bases fit TRBD1. CDR3 coding DNA: TGTGCCAGTAGTATAGGGCAGGGGGCAACTAGCAATCAGCCCCAGCATTTT. This encodes CASSIGQGATSNQPQHF.